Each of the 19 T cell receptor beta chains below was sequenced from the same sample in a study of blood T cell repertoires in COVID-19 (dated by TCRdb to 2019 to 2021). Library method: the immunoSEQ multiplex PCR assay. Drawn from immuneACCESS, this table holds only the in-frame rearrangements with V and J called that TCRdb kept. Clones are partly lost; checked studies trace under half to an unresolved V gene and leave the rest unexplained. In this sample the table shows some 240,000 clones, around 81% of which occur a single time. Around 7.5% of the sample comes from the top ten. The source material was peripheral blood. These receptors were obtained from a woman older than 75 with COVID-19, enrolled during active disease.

The CDR3 DNA reads TGTGCCAGCAGCCAAGTAGCGGGGGGACTTAAGTACAATGAGCAGTTCTTC. The encoded protein is CASSQVAGGLKYNEQFF. The rearrangement joins TRBV4-2 to TRBJ2-1; TRBD2 matches at 10 bases. There are 17 residues in the CDR3. The junction had 7 bases not matched to a gene; V was cut back by 1 base and J by 4 bases. CDR1 LGHNA and CDR2 YNFKEQ come from the germline V gene.

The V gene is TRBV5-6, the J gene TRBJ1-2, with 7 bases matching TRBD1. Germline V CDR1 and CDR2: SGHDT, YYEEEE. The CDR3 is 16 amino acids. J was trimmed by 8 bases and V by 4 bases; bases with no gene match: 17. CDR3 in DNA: TGTGCCAGCAGCACCACGGGACAGACTAAAACATGGGGCTACACCTTC. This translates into CASSTTGQTKTWGYTF. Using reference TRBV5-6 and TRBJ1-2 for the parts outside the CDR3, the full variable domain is DAGVTQSPTHLIKTRGQQVTLRCSPKSGHDTVSWYQQALGQGPQFIFQYYEEEERQRGNFPDRFSGHQFPNYSSELNVNALLLGDSALYLCASSTTGQTKTWGYTFGSGTRLTVV.

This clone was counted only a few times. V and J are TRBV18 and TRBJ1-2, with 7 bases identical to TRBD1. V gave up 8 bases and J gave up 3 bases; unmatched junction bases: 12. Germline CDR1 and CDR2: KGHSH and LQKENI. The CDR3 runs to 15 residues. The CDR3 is CASGEATGSHYGYTF. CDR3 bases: TGTGCCAGCGGGGAAGCGACAGGGAGTCACTATGGCTACACCTTC.

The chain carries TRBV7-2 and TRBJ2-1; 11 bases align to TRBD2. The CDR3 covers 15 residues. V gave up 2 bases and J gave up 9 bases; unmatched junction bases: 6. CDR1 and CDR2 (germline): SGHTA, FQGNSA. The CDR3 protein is CASSLTLAGVGEQFF. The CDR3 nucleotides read TGTGCCAGCAGCTTAACACTAGCGGGAGTCGGTGAGCAGTTCTTC. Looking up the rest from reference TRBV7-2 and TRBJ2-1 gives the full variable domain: GAGVSQSPSNKVTEKGKDVELRCDPISGHTALYWYRQSLGQGLEFLIYFQGNSAPDKSGLPSDRFSAERTGGSVSTLTIQRTQQEDSAVYLCASSLTLAGVGEQFFGPGTRLTVL.

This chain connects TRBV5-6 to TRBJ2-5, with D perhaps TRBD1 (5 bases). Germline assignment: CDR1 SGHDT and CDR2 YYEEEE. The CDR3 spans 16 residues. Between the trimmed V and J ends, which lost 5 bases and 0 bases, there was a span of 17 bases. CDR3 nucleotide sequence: TGTGCCAGCAGAGCTAGGGGATTACCGTACCAAGAGACCCAGTACTTC. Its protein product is CASRARGLPYQETQYF.

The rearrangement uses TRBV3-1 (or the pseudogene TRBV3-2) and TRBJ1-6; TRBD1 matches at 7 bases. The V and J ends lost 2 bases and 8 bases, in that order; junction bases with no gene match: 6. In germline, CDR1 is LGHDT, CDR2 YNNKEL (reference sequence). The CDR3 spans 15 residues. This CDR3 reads CASSQRRGLDSPLHF. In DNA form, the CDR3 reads TGTGCCAGCAGCCAACGAAGGGGGCTTGATTCACCCCTCCACTTT.

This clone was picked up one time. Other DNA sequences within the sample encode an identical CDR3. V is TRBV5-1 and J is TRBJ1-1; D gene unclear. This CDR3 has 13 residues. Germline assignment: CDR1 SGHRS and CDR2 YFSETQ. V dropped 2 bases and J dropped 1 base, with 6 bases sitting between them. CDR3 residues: CASSFGGNTEAFF. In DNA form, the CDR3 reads TGCGCCAGCAGCTTTGGAGGGAACACTGAAGCTTTCTTT. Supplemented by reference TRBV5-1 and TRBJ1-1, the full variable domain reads KAGVTQTPRYLIKTRGQQVTLSCSPISGHRSVSWYQQTPGQGLQFLFEYFSETQRNKGNFPGRFSGRQFSNSRSEMNVSTLELGDSALYLCASSFGGNTEAFFGQGTRLTVV.

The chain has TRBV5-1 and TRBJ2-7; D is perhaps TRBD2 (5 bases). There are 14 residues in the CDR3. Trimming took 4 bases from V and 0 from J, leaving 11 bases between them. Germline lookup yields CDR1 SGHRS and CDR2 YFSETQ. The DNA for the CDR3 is TGCGCCAGCAGCCGGACTGGCTCCTCCTACGAGCAGTACTTC. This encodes CASSRTGSSYEQYF.

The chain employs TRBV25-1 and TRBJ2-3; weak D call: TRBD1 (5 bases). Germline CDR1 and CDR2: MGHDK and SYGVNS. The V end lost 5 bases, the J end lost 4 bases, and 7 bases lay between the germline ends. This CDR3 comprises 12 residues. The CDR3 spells CASSPQADTQYF. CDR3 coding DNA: TGTGCCAGCAGTCCACAGGCAGATACGCAGTATTTT.

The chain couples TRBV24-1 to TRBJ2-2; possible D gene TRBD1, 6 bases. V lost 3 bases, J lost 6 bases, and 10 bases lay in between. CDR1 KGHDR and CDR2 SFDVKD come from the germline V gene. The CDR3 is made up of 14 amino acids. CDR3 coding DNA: TGTGCCACCAGTGATGTCAGGACAGCCGGGGAGCTGTTTTTT. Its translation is CATSDVRTAGELFF.

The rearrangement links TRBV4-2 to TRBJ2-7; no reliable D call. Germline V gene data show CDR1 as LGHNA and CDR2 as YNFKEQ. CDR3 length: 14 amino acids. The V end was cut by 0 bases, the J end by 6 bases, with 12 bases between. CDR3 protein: CASSQERRSFEQYF. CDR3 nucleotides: TGTGCCAGCAGCCAAGAACGAAGGAGTTTCGAGCAGTACTTC.

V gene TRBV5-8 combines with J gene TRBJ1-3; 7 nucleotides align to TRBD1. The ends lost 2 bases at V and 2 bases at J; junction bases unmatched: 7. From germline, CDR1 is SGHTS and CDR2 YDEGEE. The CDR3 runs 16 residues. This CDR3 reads CASSLRGRGAGNTIYF. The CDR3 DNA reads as TGTGCCAGCAGCTTAAGGGGGCGAGGGGCTGGAAACACCATATATTTT.

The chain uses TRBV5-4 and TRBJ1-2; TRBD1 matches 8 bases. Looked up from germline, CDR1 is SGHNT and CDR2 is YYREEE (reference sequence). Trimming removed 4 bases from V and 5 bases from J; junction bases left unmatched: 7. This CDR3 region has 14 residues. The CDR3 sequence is CASSPAGGPYGYTF. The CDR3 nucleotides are TGTGCCAGCAGCCCTGCAGGGGGCCCATATGGCTACACCTTC. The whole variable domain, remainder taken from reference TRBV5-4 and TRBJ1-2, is ETGVTQSPTHLIKTRGQQVTLRCSSQSGHNTVSWYQQALGQGPQFIFQYYREEENGRGNFPPRFSGLQFPNYSSELNVNALELDDSALYLCASSPAGGPYGYTFGSGTRLTVV.

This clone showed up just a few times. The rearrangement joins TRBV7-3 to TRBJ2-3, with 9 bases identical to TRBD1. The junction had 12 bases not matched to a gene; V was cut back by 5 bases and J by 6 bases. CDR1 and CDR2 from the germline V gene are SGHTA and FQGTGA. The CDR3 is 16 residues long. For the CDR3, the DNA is TGTGCCAGCAGCACCGGGACAGGGACAAAACGGGATACGCAGTATTTT. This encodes CASSTGTGTKRDTQYF.

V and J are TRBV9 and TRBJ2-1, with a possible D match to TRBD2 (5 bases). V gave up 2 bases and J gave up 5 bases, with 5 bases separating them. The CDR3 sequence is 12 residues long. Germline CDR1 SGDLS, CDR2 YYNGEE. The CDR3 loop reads CASSVGDNEQFF. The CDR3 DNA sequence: TGTGCCAGCAGCGTCGGGGACAATGAGCAGTTCTTC.

The CDR3 DNA sequence: TGTGCCAGTGTAAGAGGCCCTAGCACAGATACGCAGTATTTT. Translation: CASVRGPSTDTQYF. The chain carries TRBV2 and TRBJ2-3; no reliable D call. The CDR3 is 14 amino acids. Trimming cost V 9 bases and J 0 bases, with 13 bases left between them. The germline CDR1 and CDR2 sequences are SNHLY and FYNNEI.

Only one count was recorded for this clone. CDR3 residues: CATSGTSATWETQYF. The CDR3 region has the DNA TGTGCCACCAGCGGAACTAGCGCGACTTGGGAGACCCAGTACTTC. This chain connects TRBV15 to TRBJ2-5, with TRBD2 matching over 7 bases. Trimming at V came to 5 bases and at J to 5 bases, leaving 11 bases not matched to a gene. The CDR3 length is 15 residues. Per the germline V gene, CDR1 is LNHNV and CDR2 is YYDKDF (reference sequence).

CDR3 DNA sequence: TGTGCCAGCAGCTCCATGAGGCCTGGAAACACCATATATTTT. Translating it yields CASSSMRPGNTIYF. The J gene is TRBJ1-3, the V gene TRBV7-9; D unclear. Germline lookup yields CDR1 SEHNR and CDR2 FQNEAQ (reference sequence). The CDR3 is 14 residues long. V lost 4 bases, J lost 2 bases, and 9 bases lay in between.

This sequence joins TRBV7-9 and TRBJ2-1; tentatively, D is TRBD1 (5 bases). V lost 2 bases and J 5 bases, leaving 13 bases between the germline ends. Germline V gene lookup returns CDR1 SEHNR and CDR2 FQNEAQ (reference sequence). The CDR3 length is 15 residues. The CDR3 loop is CASSLQGTTNNEQFF. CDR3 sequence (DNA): TGTGCCAGCAGCTTACAGGGAACGACCAACAATGAGCAGTTCTTC.